These 9 T cell receptor beta chains share one sample of origin, sequenced in a study of blood T cells in healthy people across ages. The second PCR ran about 6 to 11 cycles with a sample-barcoded 5' primer and J-beta primers. TCRdb reprocessed the 5' RACE reads with MiXCR, giving one entry per CDR3 protein. The sample lists about 1,400,000 distinct CDR3 sequences, 59% occurring once. The sample was blood. These receptors came from a man aged 18 to 29 in good health.

This clonotype was counted many times. The chain combines TRBV12-3 or TRBV12-4 with TRBJ2-1; D gene unclear. The V gene lost 2 bases and the J gene lost 9 bases, with 11 bases spanning the gap. The CDR3 runs 13 residues. The DNA for the CDR3 is TGTGCCAGCAGTTTATCTAGGATGGGTGAGCAGTTCTTC. Translated: CASSLSRMGEQFF.

This clonotype was detected a few times. The chain has TRBV20-1 and TRBJ1-2; D uncertain. From germline, CDR1 is DFQATT and CDR2 SNEGSKA (reference sequence). The CDR3 is made up of 14 amino acids. V was clipped by 1 base and J by 3 bases, with 12 bases between them. The CDR3 DNA reads TGCAGTGCTAGAGGTGGACCTCTGGACTATGGCTACACCTTC. Its translation is CSARGGPLDYGYTF.

The chain employs TRBV29-1 and TRBJ2-1, with 8 bases fitting TRBD2. With V trimmed by 6 bases and J by 6 bases, 10 bases remained unmatched. This CDR3 spans 14 amino acids. Looked up from germline, CDR1 is SQVTM and CDR2 is ANQGSEA. CDR3 sequence reads: CSVGLAPSVNEQFF. For the CDR3, the DNA is TGCAGCGTAGGACTAGCTCCCTCCGTCAATGAGCAGTTCTTC.

The chain links TRBV7-6 to TRBJ2-7; D ambiguous. Germline CDR1 SGHVS, CDR2 FNYEAQ. This CDR3 is 16 amino acids long. The ends were cut back, 2 bases at V and 0 bases at J, with 14 bases in the middle. The CDR3 loop reads CASSLSIGVSSYEQYF. CDR3 bases: TGTGCCAGCAGCTTATCAATTGGAGTGTCCTCCTACGAGCAGTACTTC. Full variable domain (rest looked up from reference TRBV7-6 and TRBJ2-7): GAGVSQSPRYKVTKRGQDVALRCDPISGHVSLYWYRQALGQGPEFLTYFNYEAQQDKSGLPNDRFSAERPEGSISTLTIQRTEQRDSAMYRCASSLSIGVSSYEQYFGPGTRLTVT.

This clonotype was found a few times. The chain carries TRBV10-1 and TRBJ2-7, with 8 bases that match TRBD2. The CDR3 consists of 14 residues. The germline CDR1 and CDR2 sequences are WNHNN and SYGVQD (reference sequence). The V segment lost 4 bases and the J segment 4 bases; nucleotides outside the gene matches: 6. CDR3 nucleotides: TGCGCCAGCAGTGCGGTACTAGCGGAGTACGAGCAGTACTTC. This codes for CASSAVLAEYEQYF.

The chain recombines TRBV7-7 with TRBJ2-1; D is undetermined. CDR1 SSHAT and CDR2 FNYEAQ come from the germline V gene (reference sequence). The CDR3 has 14 residues. V was clipped by 5 bases and J by 0 bases, with 8 bases between them. The CDR3: CASSPIGSYNEQFF. DNA of the CDR3: TGTGCCAGCAGCCCGATTGGCTCCTACAATGAGCAGTTCTTC.

This chain joins TRBV4-2 and TRBJ2-7; D could derive from TRBD1 or TRBD2 (5 bases each). Germline CDR1 LGHNA, CDR2 YNFKEQ. The germline V and J ends were trimmed by 1 base and 4 bases, with 11 bases remaining between them. There are 14 residues in the CDR3. In DNA, the CDR3 is TGTGCCAGCAGCCAAGGACCCAGGGAGTACGAGCAGTACTTC. It specifies CASSQGPREYEQYF.

This clonotype was observed a handful of times. The chain has TRBV3-1 and TRBJ2-5; tentative D call: TRBD1 (6 bases). Trimming removed 1 base at V and 1 base at J, with 10 bases between. The germline V gene has CDR1 LGHDT and CDR2 YNNKEL (reference sequence). CDR3 length: 15 residues. The CDR3 loop is CASSQGQGLQETQYF. CDR3 nucleotides: TGTGCCAGCAGCCAAGGCCAGGGGCTCCAAGAGACCCAGTACTTC.

This clonotype was found many times. The V call is TRBV5-5, the J call TRBJ2-5; a possible D gene is TRBD2 (6 bases). Deletions cut 5 bases from V and 3 bases from J, with 11 bases between. This CDR3 contains 13 residues. CDR1 and CDR2 (germline): SGHKS, YYEKEE (reference sequence). CDR3 bases: TGTGCCAGCAGGCGGGACGGGGAAGAGACCCAGTACTTC. Translating gives CASRRDGEETQYF.